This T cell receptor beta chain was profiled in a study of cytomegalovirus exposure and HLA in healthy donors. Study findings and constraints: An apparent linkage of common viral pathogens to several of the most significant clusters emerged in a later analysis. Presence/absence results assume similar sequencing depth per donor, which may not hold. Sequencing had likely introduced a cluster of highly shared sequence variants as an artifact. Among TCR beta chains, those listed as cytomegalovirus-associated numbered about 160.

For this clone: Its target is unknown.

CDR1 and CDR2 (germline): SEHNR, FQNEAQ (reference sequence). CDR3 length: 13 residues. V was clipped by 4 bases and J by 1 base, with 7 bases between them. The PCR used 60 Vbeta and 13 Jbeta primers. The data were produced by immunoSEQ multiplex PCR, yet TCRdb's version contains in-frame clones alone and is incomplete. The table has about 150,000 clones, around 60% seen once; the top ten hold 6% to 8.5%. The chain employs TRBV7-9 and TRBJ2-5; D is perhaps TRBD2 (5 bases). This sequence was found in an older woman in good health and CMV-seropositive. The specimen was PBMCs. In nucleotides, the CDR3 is TGTGCCAGCAGCTCTAGCCCCCAAGAGACCCAGTACTTC. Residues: CASSSSPQETQYF.